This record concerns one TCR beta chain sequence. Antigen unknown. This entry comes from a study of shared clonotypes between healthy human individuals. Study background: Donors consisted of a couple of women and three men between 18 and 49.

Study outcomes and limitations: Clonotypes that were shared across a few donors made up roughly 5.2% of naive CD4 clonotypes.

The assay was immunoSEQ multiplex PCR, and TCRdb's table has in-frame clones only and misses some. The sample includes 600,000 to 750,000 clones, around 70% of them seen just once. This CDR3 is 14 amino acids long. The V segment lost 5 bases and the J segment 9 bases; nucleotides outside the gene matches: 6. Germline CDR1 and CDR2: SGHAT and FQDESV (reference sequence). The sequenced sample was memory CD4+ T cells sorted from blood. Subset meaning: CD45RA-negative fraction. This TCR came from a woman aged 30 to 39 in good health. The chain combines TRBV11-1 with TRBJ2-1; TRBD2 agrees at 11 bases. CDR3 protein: CASSVGLAVGEQFF. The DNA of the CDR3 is TGTGCCAGCAGCGTGGGACTAGCGGTGGGTGAGCAGTTCTTC. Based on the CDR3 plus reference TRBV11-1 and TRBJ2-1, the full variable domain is EAEVAQSPRYKITEKSQAVAFWCDPISGHATLYWYRQILGQGPELLVQFQDESVVDDSQLPKDRFSAERLKGVDSTLKIQPAELGDSAMYLCASSVGLAVGEQFFGPGTRLTVL.